This passage covers 28 T cell receptor beta chains from one sample sequenced in a study of shared clonotypes between healthy human individuals. The assay was immunoSEQ multiplex PCR, and TCRdb's table has in-frame clones only and misses some. The table records some 1.5 million clones, about 98% of them present only once. Material: naive CD4+ T cells sorted from blood. The subset: CD45RA+ positively selected. These receptors were taken from a man aged 30-40 years in good health.

This clone has just one count. V and J are TRBV6-6 and TRBJ1-2; TRBD1 agrees at 11 bases. The CDR3 totals 16 residues. Per germline, CDR1 MNHNY and CDR2 SVGAGI (reference sequence). V was clipped by 4 bases and J by 4 bases; unmatched bases: 8. CDR3 nucleotide sequence: TGTGCCAGCAGTTCCCCAACCGGGACAGGGGGCTATGGCTACACCTTC. This encodes CASSSPTGTGGYGYTF.

The rearrangement joins TRBV30 to TRBJ1-1; no reliable D call. With 0 bases removed from V and 2 bases from J, the gap between germline ends came to 7 bases. Per germline, CDR1 GTSNPN and CDR2 SVGIG (reference sequence). This CDR3 contains 13 residues. The CDR3 DNA reads as TGTGCCTGGAGTGTTATACGAAACACTGAAGCTTTCTTT. Amino acid sequence: CAWSVIRNTEAFF.

This clone was detected once. The chain is built from TRBV11-1 and TRBJ2-2; 8 bases align to TRBD1. V trimming: 6 bases; J trimming: 2 bases; junction bases outside the gene matches: 5. CDR3 length equals 15 residues. Germline V lookup: CDR1 SGHAT, CDR2 FQDESV (reference sequence). The CDR3 protein is CASRRGTGNTGELFF. The CDR3 DNA reads TGTGCCAGCAGAAGAGGGACAGGAAACACCGGGGAGCTGTTTTTT.

The V gene is TRBV11-2, the J gene TRBJ2-3, with 12 bases fitting TRBD2. The CDR3 contains 16 residues. Germline values: CDR1 SGHAT, CDR2 FQNNGV. V shed 5 bases, J shed 4 bases, and the junction held 7 bases outside the gene matches. Written as DNA, the CDR3 is TGTGCCAGCAGCCCTACGACTAGCGGGAGAGCAGATACGCAGTATTTT. It specifies CASSPTTSGRADTQYF.

The chain uses TRBV4-3 and TRBJ2-7; 7 positions match TRBD1. V dropped 3 bases and J dropped 4; count of bases not matched to a gene: 9. CDR1 and CDR2 (germline): LGHNA, YSLEER. The CDR3 length is 15 residues. The CDR3 loop is CASSHNTGEPYEQYF. For the CDR3, the DNA is TGCGCCAGCAGCCATAATACAGGGGAGCCTTACGAGCAGTACTTC.

The genes are TRBV5-4 and TRBJ2-7; the match to TRBD2 covers 8 bases. Germline V gene lookup returns CDR1 SGHNT and CDR2 YYREEE (reference sequence). This CDR3 region has 15 residues. V trimming: 6 bases; J trimming: 3 bases; junction bases outside the gene matches: 11. CDR3 sequence reads: CASNSGGLAGYEQYF. The CDR3 nucleotides read TGTGCCAGCAACTCGGGGGGGCTAGCGGGCTACGAGCAGTACTTC.

In this sample, this clone turned up once. The V call is TRBV9, the J call TRBJ2-2; D is perhaps TRBD1 (6 bases). V was clipped by 7 bases and J by 1 base, with 11 bases between them. Germline lookup yields CDR1 SGDLS and CDR2 YYNGEE. This CDR3 has 14 residues. The CDR3 DNA is TGTGCCAGCGGGGGCCTGGTGAACACCGGGGAGCTGTTTTTT. This gives the protein CASGGLVNTGELFF.

The genes are TRBV5-6 and TRBJ1-5; TRBD1 might be the D (5 bases). Germline loops: CDR1 SGHDT, CDR2 YYEEEE. The V end lost 3 bases, the J end lost 4 bases, and 8 bases lay between the germline ends. The CDR3 runs 13 residues. The CDR3 spells CASSSAGNQPQHF. The CDR3 nucleotides are TGTGCCAGCAGCTCGGCAGGGAATCAGCCCCAGCATTTT. The whole variable domain, remainder taken from reference TRBV5-6 and TRBJ1-5, is DAGVTQSPTHLIKTRGQQVTLRCSPKSGHDTVSWYQQALGQGPQFIFQYYEEEERQRGNFPDRFSGHQFPNYSSELNVNALLLGDSALYLCASSSAGNQPQHFGDGTRLSIL.

The V and J genes are TRBV4-1 and TRBJ2-5; a weak D match, TRBD2 (5 bases). V was clipped by 1 base and J by 5 bases, with 14 bases between them. Germline CDR1 reads MGHRA; CDR2 reads YSYEKL. The CDR3 is 15 residues long. The DNA for the CDR3 is TGCGCCAGCAGCCAAGGGCTAGCTGGTGATGAGACCCAGTACTTC. Protein sequence: CASSQGLAGDETQYF.

The chain couples TRBV7-9 to TRBJ2-7; weak D call: TRBD1 (6 bases). Germline assignment: CDR1 SEHNR and CDR2 FQNEAQ (reference sequence). V was clipped by 6 bases and J by 2 bases, with 17 bases between them. CDR3 size: 15 residues. CDR3 nucleotide sequence: TGTGCCAGCAGTTATACCGGGACAAACACCTACGAGCAGTACTTC. This codes for CASSYTGTNTYEQYF.

The chain links TRBV6-5 to TRBJ1-1; 8 positions agree with TRBD1. The germline V gene has CDR1 MNHEY and CDR2 SVGAGI. The CDR3 loop spans 14 amino acids. V lost 7 bases to trimming and J lost 5 bases; unmatched junction nucleotides: 9. CDR3 bases: TGTGCCAGCACCGATAGGGACAGGCGGACTGAAGCTTTCTTT. It specifies CASTDRDRRTEAFF.

The chain has TRBV4-3 and TRBJ1-3; the D is unclear. The CDR3 length is 13 residues. The germline CDR1 and CDR2 sequences are LGHNA and YSLEER. V lost 4 bases to trimming and J lost 4 bases, with 8 bases between them. In nucleotides, the CDR3 is TGCGCCAGCAGCCGGAGGGTCGGAAACACCATATATTTT. Amino acid sequence: CASSRRVGNTIYF.

The chain carries TRBV5-1 and TRBJ2-1; no firm D call. Trimming removed 0 bases from V and 6 bases from J, with 13 bases in between. This CDR3 is built from 15 residues. Germline CDR1 and CDR2: SGHRS and YFSETQ. The CDR3 region is CASSLGSFLFNEQFF. Here the CDR3 DNA reads TGCGCCAGCAGCTTGGGCAGTTTTCTGTTCAATGAGCAGTTCTTC.

The J gene is TRBJ2-7, the V gene TRBV9, with 13 positions matching TRBD2. The J segment lost 5 bases and the V segment lost 3 bases, leaving 5 bases of the junction unmatched. The CDR3 is 15 amino acids. Germline CDR1 is SGDLS and CDR2 is YYNGEE. DNA of the CDR3: TGTGCCAGCAGCGAACTAGCGGGAGGGCCCAACGAGCAGTACTTC. This gives the protein CASSELAGGPNEQYF.

V and J are TRBV6-5 and TRBJ2-7; 8 bases match TRBD2. Trimming removed 5 bases from V and 6 bases from J; junction bases left unmatched: 12. CDR3 length equals 15 residues. CDR1 MNHEY and CDR2 SVGAGI come from the germline V gene. CDR3: CASSRDSGLAGEQYF. The CDR3 region has the DNA TGTGCCAGCAGTAGGGACTCAGGACTAGCTGGCGAGCAGTACTTC.

The chain uses TRBV2 and TRBJ2-2; 10 bases are shared with TRBD2. The CDR3 runs 14 residues. CDR1 and CDR2 (germline): SNHLY, FYNNEI. Trimming took 6 bases from V and 5 from J; bases not matched to a gene: 3. The CDR3 protein is CASRGLALTGELFF. The CDR3 coding sequence is TGTGCCAGCAGGGGACTAGCGTTGACCGGGGAGCTGTTTTTT.

The chain combines TRBV27 with TRBJ1-5; D is unclear. Trimming removed 0 bases at V and 10 bases at J, with 16 bases between. CDR3 size: 15 residues. Germline assignment: CDR1 MNHEY and CDR2 SMNVEV (reference sequence). The CDR3 here is CASSLSLLSLSPQHF. In DNA, the CDR3 is TGTGCCAGCAGTTTATCCCTCCTTTCTTTGAGTCCCCAGCATTTT.

The chain combines TRBV15 with TRBJ2-1; 10 bases map to TRBD2. The CDR3 runs to 15 residues. V lost 8 bases to trimming and J lost 7 bases; unmatched junction nucleotides: 11. Looked up from germline, CDR1 is LNHNV and CDR2 is YYDKDF (reference sequence). For the CDR3, the DNA is TGTGCCACCGCTAAAGGGGGGACTAGCGCTAATGAGCAGTTCTTC. It yields the protein CATAKGGTSANEQFF. Looking up the rest from reference TRBV15 and TRBJ2-1 gives the full variable domain: DAMVIQNPRYQVTQFGKPVTLSCSQTLNHNVMYWYQQKSSQAPKLLFHYYDKDFNNEADTPDNFQSRRPNTSFCFLDIRSPGLGDTAMYLCATAKGGTSANEQFFGPGTRLTVL.

This CDR3 is CASSPRSGNTEAFF. The CDR3 coding sequence is TGTGCCAGTAGCCCAAGGAGTGGGAACACTGAAGCTTTCTTT. J is TRBJ1-1 and V is TRBV19; D is unclear. Germline CDR1 and CDR2: LNHDA and SQIVND (reference sequence). The germline V and J ends were trimmed by 6 bases and 1 base, with 12 bases remaining between them. The CDR3 has 14 residues.

The chain links TRBV7-6 to TRBJ2-2; D unclear. The germline V and J ends were trimmed by 1 base and 1 base, with 7 bases remaining between them. CDR1 and CDR2 from the germline V gene are SGHVS and FNYEAQ. The CDR3 spans 15 residues. In DNA form, the CDR3 reads TGTGCCAGCAGCTTAGTGGCAGGGAACACCGGGGAGCTGTTTTTT. Residues: CASSLVAGNTGELFF. Drawing the rest from reference TRBV7-6 and TRBJ2-2, the complete variable domain is GAGVSQSPRYKVTKRGQDVALRCDPISGHVSLYWYRQALGQGPEFLTYFNYEAQQDKSGLPNDRFSAERPEGSISTLTIQRTEQRDSAMYRCASSLVAGNTGELFFGEGSRLTVL.

V and J are TRBV6-1 and TRBJ1-5, with TRBD1 identical over 7 bases. The CDR3 is 13 amino acids. The V segment lost 5 bases and the J segment 5 bases; nucleotides outside the gene matches: 3. The V gene's germline CDR1 is MNHNS and CDR2 SASEGT. The CDR3 region has the DNA TGTGCCAGCAGTAGACAGGGCGATCAGCCCCAGCATTTT. Translation: CASSRQGDQPQHF.

The rearrangement joins TRBV10-3 to TRBJ2-7; 7 bases are a match to TRBD2. V was clipped by 7 bases and J by 2 bases; unmatched bases: 8. This CDR3 region has 14 residues. Germline CDR1 ENHRY, CDR2 SYGVKD. The CDR3 protein is CAIKGGSQPYEQYF. The DNA of the CDR3 is TGTGCCATCAAAGGCGGGAGCCAACCCTACGAGCAGTACTTC.

The rearrangement links TRBV5-1 to TRBJ1-1, with 7 bases fitting TRBD1. The CDR3 covers 17 residues. Germline V gene lookup returns CDR1 SGHRS and CDR2 YFSETQ. V lost 0 bases and J lost 2; bases outside the gene matches: 10. CDR3 nucleotide sequence: TGCGCCAGCAGCTTGGCCGGGACAGCGAGGACAAACACTGAAGCTTTCTTT. It yields the protein CASSLAGTARTNTEAFF.

This clone was observed a handful of times. The chain recombines TRBV6-5 with TRBJ2-1; D gene unclear. Germline CDR1 reads MNHEY; CDR2 reads SVGAGI. Between the trimmed V and J ends, which lost 0 bases and 4 bases, there was a span of 4 bases. This CDR3 has 13 residues. The CDR3 DNA reads TGTGCCAGCAGTTACTCCTTATACAATGAGCAGTTCTTC. As protein: CASSYSLYNEQFF.

CDR3 protein: CASRAVGGSYNEQFF. The CDR3 nucleotides read TGTGCCAGCAGAGCTGTGGGGGGCTCCTACAATGAGCAGTTCTTC. The chain employs TRBV9 and TRBJ2-1, with D possibly matching TRBD2 (6 bases). V lost 5 bases and J lost 0, with 12 bases in between. The CDR3 runs 15 residues. CDR1 and CDR2 from the germline V gene are SGDLS and YYNGEE.

This clone was seen just once. J is TRBJ1-4 and V is TRBV18; no firm D call. Trimming removed 6 bases at V and 5 bases at J, with 13 bases between. The CDR3 is 14 amino acids. Germline assignment: CDR1 KGHSH and CDR2 LQKENI. DNA for the CDR3: TGTGCCAGCTCCCCGCCAGGAGAGAATGAAAAACTGTTTTTT. This encodes CASSPPGENEKLFF.

Concerning this clone itself: Other DNA sequences within the sample encode an identical CDR3. This chain joins TRBV5-1 and TRBJ2-7, with D possibly being TRBD2 (6 bases). The CDR3 length is 14 residues. The germline gives CDR1 SGHRS, CDR2 YFSETQ. Trimming cost V 0 bases and J 4 bases, with 11 bases left between them. CDR3 in DNA: TGCGCCAGCAGCTTGGTACGGGGGAGGTACGAGCAGTACTTC. This sequence encodes CASSLVRGRYEQYF. Together with reference TRBV5-1 and TRBJ2-7, the CDR3 gives the full variable domain: KAGVTQTPRYLIKTRGQQVTLSCSPISGHRSVSWYQQTPGQGLQFLFEYFSETQRNKGNFPGRFSGRQFSNSRSEMNVSTLELGDSALYLCASSLVRGRYEQYFGPGTRLTVT.

The rearrangement joins TRBV5-1 to TRBJ2-3; 9 positions match TRBD2. Germline loops: CDR1 SGHRS, CDR2 YFSETQ. The CDR3 runs to 16 residues. Trimming removed 0 bases from V and 0 bases from J; junction bases left unmatched: 2. CDR3 sequence (DNA): TGCGCCAGCAGCTTGGACGCGGGAGGGAGCACAGATACGCAGTATTTT. Encoded protein: CASSLDAGGSTDTQYF.